This T cell receptor (beta chain) was retrieved from a study of cytomegalovirus exposure and HLA in healthy donors (dated by TCRdb to 2015 to 2018). Regarding the research as a whole: An earlier analysis of a few hundred of the donors reported 250 to 300 Gb of sequence data and 117 million unique TCR beta sequences obtained from around 180 million T cells. An early release that covered 640 HLA-typed donors contained approximately 290 gigabases of sequencing data and approximately 85 million unique TCR sequences. The genetic ancestry cluster associated with self-reported Caucasian donors included 81% of the 398 genotyped donors. The study was designed to test whether signatures of past pathogen exposure could be identified by cataloging public T cell receptors. The study used immunosequencing to profile the T cell repertoires of more than 650 subjects and linked those repertoires to cytomegalovirus serostatus. In addition to the first cohort of 666 subjects, a separate validation cohort of 130 or so different subjects was used. The study combined high-throughput TCR immunosequencing, statistical association of individual TCRs with disease status, and machine learning to predict cytomegalovirus infection status. To study patterns of TCR occurrence, a later analysis re-analyzed previously published TCR beta repertoires from 666 donors and added high-resolution HLA genotyping. In the later analysis, no new phenotypic data were used to find candidate immune exposures; instead, reliance was placed on TCR beta sequences and their occurrence across donors. An earlier analysis of some 500 of the donors used high-throughput TCR beta sequencing to judge whether each TCR beta V gene segment behaved as functional or pseudogenic. Donor age, sex, ethnicity and CMV serostatus were compiled together with the repertoire data. In a later genetic analysis, genome-wide SNP genotypes for about 55% of the roughly 670 donors were used, and that subset was treated as a discovery cohort. Every repertoire in the discovery cohort had been generated on one and the same sequencing platform. HLA typing included class I and class II loci at four-digit resolution. Typing coverage differed by locus: A, B, C, DRB1 and DQB1 were typed in about 629-640 donors, DQA1 in 500 to 550, DPA1 in nearly 610, and DPB1 in roughly 470. Because of strong linkage in the cohort, roughly five DR-DQ haplotypes were treated as single units for association and clustering. Among about 360 genotyped donors of the cohort, an average of around 240,000 unique TCR beta nucleotide sequences were sequenced per donor, around 20% of them non-productive.

About this clone: Its antigen target is currently unknown. The input lacks base qualities; no much larger clone sits a single base away.

Library preparation was by the immunoSEQ multiplex PCR assay. For the multiplex PCR, a mixture combining 60 forward primers for TCR Vbeta segments and 13 reverse primers for TCR Jbeta segments was used. Amplification of the CDR3 region of rearranged TCR beta genes was performed with a multiplex PCR assay on genomic DNA. Amplified TCR beta libraries were sequenced as 87-base-pair reads on the Illumina HiSeq System. As for the original processing: A later analysis counted about 80 million unique TCR beta chains across the 690 or so repertoires, and some 12 million of these chains were shared by at least two donors. A nearest-neighbor algorithm error-corrected the raw reads and collapsed the reads into unique sequences, merging closely related sequences to remove PCR and sequencing errors. Alignment of CDR3 sequences to IMGT reference sequences was used to assign V, D and J gene segments. Each retained sequence needed at least a six-nucleotide match to both a V gene segment and a J gene segment. Rearrangements were called productive when the CDR3 lacked stop codons and stayed in frame with V and J; all others were non-productive. Following IMGT convention, CDR3 was defined as the stretch from the second conserved V-encoded cysteine up to the conserved J-encoded phenylalanine. The earlier analysis of about 610 of the donors excluded sequences that lacked an unambiguous match to a single V gene segment. In an earlier analysis of around 600 of the donors, V segments were called functional above 56.7% productive rearrangements and were called segregating when the between-donor standard deviation exceeded 5%. A statistical classification framework was built for diagnosing cytomegalovirus status from the catalog of TCR beta chain sequences. A later analysis assigned V and J genes by comparing TCR nucleotide sequences with IMGT/GENE-DB human TR gene sequences. Using the TCRdist pipeline, a later analysis assigned CDR3 sequences along with most-parsimonious VDJ recombination scenarios. In a later analysis, each TCR beta chain was defined by its CDR3 amino acid sequence together with its V-gene family, and reads without a unique V-gene family were excluded. In a later analysis, 550 to 650 highly shared, low-generation-probability nucleotide sequences were removed to address suspected cross-contamination and a sequencing artifact. A later analysis calculated a clonal expansion index for each public chain from normalized within-repertoire ranks of inferred template counts. In a later analysis, generation probabilities were computed using a VDJ recombination model fitted to out-of-frame rearrangements, and the results were checked against IGoR. A later analysis scored TCR-TCR, TCR-HLA and TCR-CMV co-occurrence with hypergeometric tests, applying a repertoire-size bias correction to TCR pairs. To estimate false discovery rates, a later analysis permuted the HLA or CMV assignments 20 times. In a later analysis, co-occurring TCRs were grouped with DBSCAN, and TCRdist sequence similarity was added when clustering was performed within HLA-allele-positive subsets. For co-occurrence clustering, repertoires with fewer than 30,000 or more than 120,000 public chains were excluded, along with four or five repertoires with anomalous nucleotide sharing. Here the immuneACCESS table is served through TCRdb, limited to in-frame sequences with V and J called. Missing clones are a known gap in these copies; in checked studies unresolved V genes cover under half, and the rest lacks a known reason. The V and J calls and clone size come from that table; D and trimming were worked out from the DNA. Within this sample are roughly 200,000 clones, with roughly 89% of them counted one time only. The ten most abundant clones make up over 0.95% of the sample.

The cohort comprised under 700 healthy bone marrow donors. All cohort members were sampled while nominally healthy, although unrecorded immune exposures were likely present. The donor was CMV seronegative and belonged to the group of over 350 seronegative cohort members. A peripheral blood sample was collected from each donor, and TCR beta sequencing was performed on peripheral blood mononuclear cells. The Qiagen DNeasy Blood Extraction Kit was used to extract genomic DNA from the blood cell samples. Here is what the overall study found, with its caveats: Immune exposure information for the cohort was limited to CMV serostatus. Linkage disequilibrium might explain the correlated functional status among segregating V segments, but an unknown experimental factor could not be ruled out. In a later analysis, TCR association rates were found to vary across HLA loci, with the most associated TCRs seen for DRB1 alleles and the fewest for HLA-C alleles. In vitro tests confirmed that a few of the cytomegalovirus-associated TCR beta chains recognize cytomegalovirus antigens. This cohort had only TCR beta chains sequenced, and the lack of alpha or paired-chain data limited which features could be detected. A further reported finding was that TCR beta sequences accurately predicted the HLA-A and HLA-B alleles for most subjects in the first cohort. A total of fewer than 200 TCR beta chains were listed by the study as associated with cytomegalovirus. Approximately 18 rarely observed V segments, including chromosome 9 orphons, were excluded from the earlier analysis of several hundred of the donors because counts were too low. In a later analysis, HLA-associated TCR beta chains were found to be more clonally expanded and to have lower generation probabilities than equally common non-associated chains. A later analysis associated 15,000 to 20,000 TCR beta sequences with specific HLA alleles at a false discovery rate of 0.05. In an earlier analysis of 587 of the donors, most TCR beta V segments appeared in productive rearrangements about 87% or about 30% of the time, broadly matching IMGT annotations. Assigning TCR associations to individual alleles was difficult when HLA alleles, especially DR and DQ, strongly co-occurred. Most TCR sequences were observed very rarely across donors, whereas some public TCRs were present in many individuals. In a later analysis, most CMV-associated TCR beta chains were found to appear HLA-restricted, with HLA associations seemingly driven largely by CMV exposure. In both the original and validation cohorts, the classifier was reported to diagnose cytomegalovirus status with high specificity and sensitivity. The 87-base-pair reads could not distinguish some IMGT-functional V segments, including TRBV6-2 and TRBV6-3, so those segments were excluded. It was suggested by the authors that the approach could potentially be generalized to other disease states and immunological phenotypes. In a later genetic analysis, fewer N-insertions in productive TCRs were reported among donors in an Asian-associated ancestry cluster than the roughly 700-donor mean. A later genetic analysis associated a missense DCLRE1C variant with V-gene and J-gene trimming of TCR beta chains, and an independent cohort replicated the association. The presence/absence analyses assumed that sequencing depth was roughly uniform across donors, and that assumption may not be true. HLA typing was unavailable for some donors at each locus, so association tests used only the typed subset. A later analysis reported that several top co-occurrence clusters appeared linked to parvovirus B19, influenza, CMV and Epstein-Barr virus. The sequencing pipeline was judged likely to have produced a cluster of highly shared sequence variants as a technical artifact.

The CDR3 runs 21 amino acids, cysteine and phenylalanine included. Solely the CDR3 DNA is kept, with 63 bases framed from the first base. Sample: PBMCs. The clonotype was recovered from a woman between 18 and 29 years old in good health and CMV-seronegative. The receptor chain draws on TRBV12-2 and TRBJ2-7; the D segment call TRBD2 is taken from the table without a DNA check. TRBV12-2 is classified as a pseudogene. The DNA sequence is TGTGCAAGTCGCTCCGCTTTGAGCCCGGGACTAGCGGGAGACCTCTCCTACGAGCAGTACTTC. Its protein product is CASRSALSPGLAGDLSYEQYF.